The clone carrying this TCR beta chain came up once. A read error may account for a junction end that differs from germline. This sample is drawn from a study of control samples from healthy donors and cancer patients. The germline V gene encodes CDR1 LGHDT and CDR2 YNNKEL (reference sequence). This CDR3 is 9 amino acids long. Clones were read by immunoSEQ multiplex PCR, and TCRdb kept only the in-frame ones, dropping some. Among 150,000 to 200,000 clones listed, about 90% were seen once. The TCR sequence derives from a woman aged 45-65 years in good health. Sequenced material: blood. The chain recombines TRBV3-1 (or the pseudogene TRBV3-2) with TRBJ2-7; no firm D call. The CDR3 coding sequence is TGTGCCAGCATCATCAAAACCTTGTTC. It encodes CASIIKTLF.